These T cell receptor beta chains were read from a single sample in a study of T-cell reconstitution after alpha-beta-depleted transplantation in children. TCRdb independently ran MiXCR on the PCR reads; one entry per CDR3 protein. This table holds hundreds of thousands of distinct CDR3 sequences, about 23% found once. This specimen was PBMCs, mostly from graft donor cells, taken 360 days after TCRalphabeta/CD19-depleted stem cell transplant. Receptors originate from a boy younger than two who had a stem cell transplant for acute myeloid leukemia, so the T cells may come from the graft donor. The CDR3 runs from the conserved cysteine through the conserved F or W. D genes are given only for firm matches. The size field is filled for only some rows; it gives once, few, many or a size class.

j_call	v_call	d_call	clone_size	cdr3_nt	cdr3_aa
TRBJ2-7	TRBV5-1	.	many	TGCGCCAGCAGCCCCGACGGTTCTCGGGGGGCAAGCTCCTACGAGCAGTACTTC	CASSPDGSRGASSYEQYF
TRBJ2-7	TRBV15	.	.	TGTGCCACCAGCAGAGTGATTTCCTACGAGCAGTACTTC	CATSRVISYEQYF
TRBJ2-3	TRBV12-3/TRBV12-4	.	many	TGTGCCAGCAGTAACATAGCACCAGATACGCAGTATTTT	CASSNIAPDTQYF
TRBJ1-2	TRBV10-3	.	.	TGTGCCATCAGTGAGGGCAAGAACTATGGCTACACCTTC	CAISEGKNYGYTF
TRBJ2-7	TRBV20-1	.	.	TGCAGTGCCGAGGACGGTCGTATATCCTACGAGCAGTACTTC	CSAEDGRISYEQYF
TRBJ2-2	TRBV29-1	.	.	TGCAGCGTTGAGGGGCCTCGTCGGGGACACTCGAACACCGGGGAGCTGTTTTTT	CSVEGPRRGHSNTGELFF
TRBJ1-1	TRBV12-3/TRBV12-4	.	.	TGTGCCAGCAGTTCTTATGGCGAAGCTTTCTTT	CASSSYGEAFF
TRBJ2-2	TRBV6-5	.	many	TGTGCCAGCAGTTACTCTAGGGGGGGCGGGGAGCTGTTTTTT	CASSYSRGGGELFF
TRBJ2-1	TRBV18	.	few	TGTGCCAGCTCACCAAAGGGGACGGGGTCCAATGAGCAGTTCTTC	CASSPKGTGSNEQFF
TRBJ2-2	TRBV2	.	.	TGTGCCACTAGGGAAGCGAACACCGGGGAGCTGTTTTTT	CATREANTGELFF
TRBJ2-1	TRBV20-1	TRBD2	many	TGCAGTGCTAGAGGCCGGACTAGCGGGGCCTACAATGAGCAGTTCTTC	CSARGRTSGAYNEQFF
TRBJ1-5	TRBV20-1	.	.	TGCAGTGCTAGATTCCAGGGGCTTCAGCCCCAGCATTTT	CSARFQGLQPQHF
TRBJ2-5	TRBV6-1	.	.	TGTGCCAGCAGGGACACTAGGATCGAGACCCAGTACTTC	CASRDTRIETQYF
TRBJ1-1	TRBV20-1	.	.	TGCAGTGCTAGATTCGCGGGACTAGAGTCCTTGTCTGAAGCTTTCTTT	CSARFAGLESLSEAFF
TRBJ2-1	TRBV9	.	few	TGTGCCAGCAGCGTAGTCTTCAATGAGCAGTTCTTC	CASSVVFNEQFF
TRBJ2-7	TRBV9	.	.	TGTGCCAGCAGCGGAGGGGGAGACCCCACCTACGAGCAGTACTTC	CASSGGGDPTYEQYF
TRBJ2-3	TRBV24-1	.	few	TGTGCCACCAGTGACCACGTGGGCGATACGCAGTATTTT	CATSDHVGDTQYF
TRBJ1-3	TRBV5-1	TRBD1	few	TGCGCCAGCAGCTCGACAGGGGAGCCTGGAAACACCATATATTTT	CASSSTGEPGNTIYF
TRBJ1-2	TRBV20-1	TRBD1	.	TGCAGTGCTAGAGATCGGACAGGAGCTAACTATGGCTACACCTTC	CSARDRTGANYGYTF
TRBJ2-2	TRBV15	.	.	TGTGCCACCAGCAAGGGGTACCCTAACACCGGGGAGCTGTTTTTT	CATSKGYPNTGELFF
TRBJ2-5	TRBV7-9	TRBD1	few	TGTGCCAGCAGCTCCATAATGGACAGGGCCCAAGAGACCCAGTACTTC	CASSSIMDRAQETQYF
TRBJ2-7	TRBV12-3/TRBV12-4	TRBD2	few	TGTGCCAGCAGTTTATTCGGGGGGTCTTCCTACGAGCAGTACTTC	CASSLFGGSSYEQYF
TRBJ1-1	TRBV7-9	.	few	TGTGCCAGCAGCTCCTGGACAGTCCGGGACACTGAAGCTTTCTTT	CASSSWTVRDTEAFF
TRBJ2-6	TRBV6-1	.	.	TGTGCCAGCAGTCAAAGGGGTCGGGCCGGGGCCAACGTCCTGACTTTC	CASSQRGRAGANVLTF
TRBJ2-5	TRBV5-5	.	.	TGTGCCAGCAGCACCGGGACACGGGGGACCCAGTACTTC	CASSTGTRGTQYF
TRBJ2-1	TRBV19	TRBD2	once	TGTGCCAGTAGTAGCCCAGCGGGGGGGTTCGATGAGCAGTTCTTC	CASSSPAGGFDEQFF
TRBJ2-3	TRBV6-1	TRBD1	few	TGTGCCAGCACCCTCGGACAGGGAGGCACAGATACGCAGTATTTT	CASTLGQGGTDTQYF
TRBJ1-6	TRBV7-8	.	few	TGTGCCAGCAGCTTTTGGGACTCACCCCTCCACTTT	CASSFWDSPLHF